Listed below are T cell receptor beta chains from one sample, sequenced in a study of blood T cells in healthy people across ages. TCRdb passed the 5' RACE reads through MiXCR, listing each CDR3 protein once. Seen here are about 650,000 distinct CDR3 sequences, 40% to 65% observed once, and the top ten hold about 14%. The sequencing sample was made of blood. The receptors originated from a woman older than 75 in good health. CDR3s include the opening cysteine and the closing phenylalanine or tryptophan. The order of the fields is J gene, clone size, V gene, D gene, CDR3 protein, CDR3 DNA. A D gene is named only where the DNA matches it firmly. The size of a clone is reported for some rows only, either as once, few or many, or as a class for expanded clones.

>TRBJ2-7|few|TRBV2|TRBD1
CASMRDRGDNEQYF
TGTGCCAGCATGCGAGACAGGGGGGACAATGAGCAGTACTTC
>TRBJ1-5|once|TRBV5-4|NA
CASSTRQEYSNQPQHF
TGTGCCAGCAGCACTAGACAGGAGTATAGCAATCAACCCCAGCATTTT
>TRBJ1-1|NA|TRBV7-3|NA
CASTIQGNTEAFF
TGTGCCAGCACCATACAGGGGAACACTGAAGCTTTCTTT
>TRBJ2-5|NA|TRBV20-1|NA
CSAAGETQYF
TGCAGTGCCGCCGGAGAGACCCAGTACTTC
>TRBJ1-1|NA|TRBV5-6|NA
CASSGVVQIRNTEAFF
TGTGCCAGCAGCGGCGTCGTACAGATCCGGAACACTGAAGCTTTCTTT
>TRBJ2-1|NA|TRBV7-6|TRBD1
CASSDLGTGLYNEQFF
TGTGCCAGCAGCGACCTCGGGACAGGGCTCTACAATGAGCAGTTCTTC
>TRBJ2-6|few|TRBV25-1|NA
CASSTEDGANVLTF
TGTGCCAGCAGCACAGAGGACGGGGCCAACGTCCTGACTTTC
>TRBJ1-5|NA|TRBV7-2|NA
CASSFVWWGDQPQHF
TGTGCCAGCAGCTTTGTCTGGTGGGGGGATCAGCCCCAGCATTTT
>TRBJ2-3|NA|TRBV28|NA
CASSETGTDTQYF
TGTGCCAGCAGTGAGACAGGCACAGATACGCAGTATTTT
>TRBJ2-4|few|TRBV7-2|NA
CASSLTAWANIQYF
TGTGCCAGCAGCTTGACGGCATGGGCGAACATTCAGTACTTC
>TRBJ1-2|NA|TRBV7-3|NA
CASSLTRAGYTF
TGTGCCAGCAGCTTAACTAGGGCTGGCTACACCTTC
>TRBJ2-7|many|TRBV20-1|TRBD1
CSGTGQSEQYF
TGCAGTGGTACGGGACAGAGCGAGCAGTACTTC
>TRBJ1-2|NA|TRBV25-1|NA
CASSDSGTPYYGYTF
TGTGCCAGCAGTGACTCCGGGACCCCCTACTATGGCTACACCTTC
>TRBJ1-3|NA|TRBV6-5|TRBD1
CASSYDIGTGGRMAGNTIYF
TGTGCCAGCAGTTACGACATCGGGACAGGGGGCCGGATGGCTGGAAACACCATATATTTT
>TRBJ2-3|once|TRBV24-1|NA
CATRSPVTDTQYF
TGTGCCACCAGATCCCCGGTTACAGATACGCAGTATTTT
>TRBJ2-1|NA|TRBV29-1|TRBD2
CSVVPQREGLRDEQFF
TGCAGCGTCGTTCCTCAGCGGGAGGGCCTTAGAGATGAGCAGTTCTTC
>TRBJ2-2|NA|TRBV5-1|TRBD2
CASSAGVGTGELFF
TGCGCCAGCAGCGCGGGAGTAGGCACCGGGGAGCTGTTTTTT
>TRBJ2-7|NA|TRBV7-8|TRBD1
CASSRGTGSTYEQYF
TGTGCCAGCAGCCGCGGGACAGGGAGTACCTACGAGCAGTACTTC
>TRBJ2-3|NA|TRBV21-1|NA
CASSKAEGRTDTQYF
TGTGCCAGCAGCAAAGCTGAGGGTCGCACAGATACGCAGTATTTT
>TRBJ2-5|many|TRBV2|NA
CASSPSRVGYF
TGTGCCAGCAGTCCGTCCAGGGTCGGGTACTTC
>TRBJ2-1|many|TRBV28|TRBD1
CATLRGTVYNEQFF
TGTGCCACCCTCCGAGGGACAGTTTACAATGAGCAGTTCTTC
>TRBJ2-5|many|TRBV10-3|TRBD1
CATRTGPLQETQYF
TGTGCCACCCGGACAGGACCCCTACAAGAGACCCAGTACTTC
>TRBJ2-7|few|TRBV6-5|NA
CASSYGTGTAYEQYF
TGTGCCAGCAGTTACGGGACCGGGACTGCATACGAGCAGTACTTC
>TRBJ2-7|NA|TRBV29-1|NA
CSVEEIDRSYEQYF
TGCAGCGTTGAAGAAATCGACAGGTCCTACGAGCAGTACTTC
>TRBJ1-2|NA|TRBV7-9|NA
CASSLSRTEVGYTF
TGTGCCAGCAGCTTATCAAGGACCGAGGTCGGCTACACCTTC
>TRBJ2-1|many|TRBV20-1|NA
CSARPYNEQFF
TGCAGTGCTAGGCCCTACAATGAGCAGTTCTTC
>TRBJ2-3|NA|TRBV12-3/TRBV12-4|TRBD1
CASSFGTGRVDTQYF
TGTGCCAGCAGTTTCGGGACAGGTCGCGTGGATACGCAGTATTTT
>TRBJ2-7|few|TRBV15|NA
CATSSGTSYEQYF
TGTGCCACCAGCTCCGGGACATCCTACGAGCAGTACTTC
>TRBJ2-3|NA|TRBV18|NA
CASSPPDRRPSTDTQYF
TGTGCCAGCTCACCACCCGACAGGAGACCTAGCACAGATACGCAGTATTTT
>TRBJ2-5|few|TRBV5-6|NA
CASSLGTSPKETQYF
TGTGCCAGCAGCTTGGGTACCAGCCCAAAGGAGACCCAGTACTTC
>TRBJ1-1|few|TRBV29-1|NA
CSVESSNTEAFF
TGCAGCGTTGAAAGCTCGAACACTGAAGCTTTCTTT
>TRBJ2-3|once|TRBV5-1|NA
CASSEGSNTDTQYF
TGCGCCAGCAGTGAGGGGTCGAACACAGATACGCAGTATTTT
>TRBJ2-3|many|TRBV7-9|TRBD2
CASSLAFTSGRDTQYF
TGTGCCAGCAGCTTAGCGTTTACTAGCGGGAGAGATACGCAGTATTTT
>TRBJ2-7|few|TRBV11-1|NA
CASSSREGPYEQYF
TGTGCCAGCAGCTCCCGAGAAGGGCCCTACGAGCAGTACTTC
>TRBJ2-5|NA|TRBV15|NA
CATSTTLRGKQYF
TGTGCCACCAGCACTACACTACGGGGTAAGCAGTACTTC
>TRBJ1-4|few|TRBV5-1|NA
CASSLGVGSGFNERLFF
TGCGCCAGCAGCTTGGGGGTTGGATCCGGTTTTAATGAAAGACTGTTTTTT
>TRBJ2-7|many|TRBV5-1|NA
CASSLAVRSYEQYF
TGCGCCAGCAGCTTAGCGGTTCGCTCCTACGAGCAGTACTTC
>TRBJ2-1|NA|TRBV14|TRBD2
CASSQIGGGEQFF
TGTGCCAGCAGCCAAATCGGGGGGGGTGAGCAGTTCTTC
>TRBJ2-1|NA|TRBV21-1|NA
CASSKVGTGYNEQFF
TGTGCCAGCAGCAAAGTAGGGACAGGATACAATGAGCAGTTCTTC
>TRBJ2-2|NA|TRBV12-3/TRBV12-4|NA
CASSLTQGGELFF
TGTGCCAGCAGTTTGACCCAGGGGGGGGAGCTGTTTTTT
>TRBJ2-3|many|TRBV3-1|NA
CASSQGMVLGTDTQYF
TGTGCCAGCAGCCAAGGAATGGTGCTGGGCACAGATACGCAGTATTTT
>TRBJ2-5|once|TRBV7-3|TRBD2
CASSLGAGGNQETQYF
TGTGCCAGCAGCTTAGGAGCGGGAGGAAACCAAGAGACCCAGTACTTC
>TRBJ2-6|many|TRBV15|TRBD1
CATSRDRGRGQTGANVLTF
TGTGCCACCAGCAGAGACAGGGGGCGGGGACAAACTGGGGCCAACGTCCTGACTTTC
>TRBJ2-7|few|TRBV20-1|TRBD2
CSAKGRGGIRANTPLQYF
TGCAGTGCAAAGGGGAGGGGTGGTATACGAGCAAACACCCCCTTGCAGTACTTC
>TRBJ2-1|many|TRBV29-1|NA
CSVEKRGSSYNEQFF
TGCAGCGTTGAAAAGAGGGGGAGCTCCTACAATGAGCAGTTCTTC
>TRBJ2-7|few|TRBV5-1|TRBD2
CASSRGLAGDSYEQYF
TGCGCCAGCAGCCGAGGACTAGCGGGAGATAGCTACGAGCAGTACTTC
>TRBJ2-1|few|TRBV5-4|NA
CASRASTGRYNEQFF
TGTGCCAGCAGGGCATCCACTGGGCGCTACAATGAGCAGTTCTTC
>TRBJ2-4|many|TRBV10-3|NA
CAISEGDNRDIQYF
TGTGCCATCAGTGAGGGGGACAATAGGGACATTCAGTACTTC
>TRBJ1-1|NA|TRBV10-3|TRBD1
CAISGRTGGADTEAFF
TGTGCCATCAGTGGACGGACAGGAGGGGCGGACACTGAAGCTTTCTTT